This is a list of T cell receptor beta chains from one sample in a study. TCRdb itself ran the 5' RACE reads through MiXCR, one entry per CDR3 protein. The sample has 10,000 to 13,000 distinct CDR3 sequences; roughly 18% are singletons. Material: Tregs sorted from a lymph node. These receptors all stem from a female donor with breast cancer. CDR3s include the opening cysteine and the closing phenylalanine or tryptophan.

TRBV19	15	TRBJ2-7	CASSTPGQGMYEQYF
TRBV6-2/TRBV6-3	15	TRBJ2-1	CASSYPAGARNEQFF
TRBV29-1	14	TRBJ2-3	CSARAGRGTDTQYF
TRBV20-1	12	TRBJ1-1	CSARDLFSEAFF
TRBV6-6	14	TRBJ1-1	CASSYHRDNTEAFF
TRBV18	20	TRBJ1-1	CASSPLNVLEIRQGSKSAFF
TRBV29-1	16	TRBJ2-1	CSVRLAGVSSYNEQFF
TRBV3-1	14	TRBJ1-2	CASSQDTAGRGYTF
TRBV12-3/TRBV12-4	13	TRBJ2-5	CASTDDRVKTQYF
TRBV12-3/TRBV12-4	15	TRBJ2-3	CASSTGTGGSDTQYF
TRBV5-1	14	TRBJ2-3	CASGFRTSTDTQYF
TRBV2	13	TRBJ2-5	CASSTGDAETQYF
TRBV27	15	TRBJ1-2	CASSSSDRVWGGYTF
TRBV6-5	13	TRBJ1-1	CASSPTSHTEAFF
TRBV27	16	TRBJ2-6	CASGDRGPLGANVLTF
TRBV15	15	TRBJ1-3	CATSRRQGLGNTIYF
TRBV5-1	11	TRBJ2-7	CASSLGYEQYF
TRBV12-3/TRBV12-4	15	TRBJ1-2	CASSFRAGGNYGYTF
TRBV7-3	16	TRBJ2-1	CASSLTGTSSYNEQFF
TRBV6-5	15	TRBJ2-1	CASRDGGYEGYEQFF
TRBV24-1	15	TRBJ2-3	CATIRDRGFGDTQYF
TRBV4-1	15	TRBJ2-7	CASSQDVGSNYEQYF
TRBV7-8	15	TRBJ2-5	CASSVARSGGETQYF
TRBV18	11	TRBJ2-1	CASSPGHEQFF
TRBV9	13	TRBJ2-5	CASSGAIEESQYF
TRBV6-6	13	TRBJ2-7	CASSLQRSYEQYF
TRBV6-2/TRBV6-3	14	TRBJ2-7	CASSLSGQRYEQYF
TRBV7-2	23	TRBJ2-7	CASSSSGDRGTSGGVFPSYEQYF